This TCR beta chain was captured by sequencing in a study of T cell responses to AZD1222 COVID-19 vaccine. V was pared by 3 bases and J by 5 bases, with 15 bases between. The length of the CDR3 is 15 residues. Germline CDR1 and CDR2: SGHTA and FQGTGA. Study conclusions and caveats: A mostly white British donor set with more females was recruited, and clonal diversity was possibly underestimated. After the peak T cell response, and only then, were repertoires sampled. Baseline seropositivity occurred in only 5 to 7 AZD1222 recipients.

Produced via immunoSEQ multiplex PCR; TCRdb's table is partial and in-frame only. The sample records 130,000 or so clones, more than 70% being singletons. As regards this clone: No antigen is known for it.

The rearrangement joins TRBV7-3 to TRBJ2-3; tentatively, D is TRBD1 (6 bases). Here the sequenced sample was peripheral blood, taken on day 0 of AZD1222 vaccination. This TCR was sampled from an adult in good health. The CDR3 is CASSFGGWFRDTQYF. CDR3 DNA sequence: TGTGCCAGCAGCTTTGGGGGCTGGTTTCGAGATACGCAGTATTTT.